This T cell receptor beta chain was captured in a study of cytomegalovirus exposure and HLA in healthy donors. Study-level background: The same platform used for the 666 first-cohort repertoires was also used for the 120 or so validation repertoires, as a later analysis reported.

This CDR3 is 11 amino acids long. V lost 6 bases to trimming and J lost 7 bases, with 10 bases between them. Germline-derived CDR1 and CDR2 are SGHTA and FQGNSA. In the case of this clone: Its target is not known.

Study results and limitations: Rare TCR sequences dominated, though some public TCRs recurred in many donors. In vitro confirmation showed three CMV-associated chains to be CMV antigen specific. There were under 200 TCR beta chains listed as cytomegalovirus-associated.

Profiled with immunoSEQ multiplex PCR; TCRdb holds only in-frame clones, not every one. Of about 140,000 clones listed, approximately 85% are singletons. The genes are TRBV7-2 and TRBJ2-7; D is undetermined. This sequence was found in a woman under 40 in good health and CMV-seronegative. Sequencing was performed on PBMCs. Here the CDR3 DNA reads TGTGCCAGCAGTTCGGTTAATGAGCAGTACTTC. As protein: CASSSVNEQYF.